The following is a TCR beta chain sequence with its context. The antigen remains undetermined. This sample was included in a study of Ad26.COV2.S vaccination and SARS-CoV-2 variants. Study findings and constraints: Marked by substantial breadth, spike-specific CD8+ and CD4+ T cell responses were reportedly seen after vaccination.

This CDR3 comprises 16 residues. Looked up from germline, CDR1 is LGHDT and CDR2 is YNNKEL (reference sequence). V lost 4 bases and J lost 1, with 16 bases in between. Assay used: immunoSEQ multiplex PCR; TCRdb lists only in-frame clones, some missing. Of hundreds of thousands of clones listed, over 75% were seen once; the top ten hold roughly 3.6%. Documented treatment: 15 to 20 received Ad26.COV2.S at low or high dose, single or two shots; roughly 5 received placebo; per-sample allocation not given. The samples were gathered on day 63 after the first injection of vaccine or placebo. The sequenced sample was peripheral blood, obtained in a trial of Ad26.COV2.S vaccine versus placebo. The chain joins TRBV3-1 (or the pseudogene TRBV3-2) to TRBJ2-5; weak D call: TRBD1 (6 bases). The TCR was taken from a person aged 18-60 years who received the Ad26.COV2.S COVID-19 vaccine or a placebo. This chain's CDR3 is CASSPPWGLTQETQYF. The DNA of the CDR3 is TGTGCCAGCAGCCCCCCATGGGGGCTGACCCAAGAGACCCAGTACTTC.